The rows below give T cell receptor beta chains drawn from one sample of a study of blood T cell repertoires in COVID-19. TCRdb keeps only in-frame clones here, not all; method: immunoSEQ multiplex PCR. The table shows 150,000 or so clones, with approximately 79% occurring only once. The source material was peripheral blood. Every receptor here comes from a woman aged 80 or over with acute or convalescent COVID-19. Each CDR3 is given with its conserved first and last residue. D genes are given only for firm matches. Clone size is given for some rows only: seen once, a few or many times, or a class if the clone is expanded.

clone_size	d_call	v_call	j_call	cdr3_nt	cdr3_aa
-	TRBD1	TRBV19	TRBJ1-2	TGTGCCACCTCGTACACGGGACAGGCTAACTATGGCTACACCTTC	CATSYTGQANYGYTF
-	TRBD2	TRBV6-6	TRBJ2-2	TGTGCCAGTAAGGGACTAGCGGGAGCGGGCACCGGGGAGCTGTTTTTT	CASKGLAGAGTGELFF
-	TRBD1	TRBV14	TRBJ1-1	TGTGCCAGCAGCGACAGGGGAGGCACTGAAGCTTTCTTT	CASSDRGGTEAFF
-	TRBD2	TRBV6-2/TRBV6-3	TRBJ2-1	TGTGCCAGCAGTTACACCCTAGCGGGAGCCAACAATGAGCAGTTCTTC	CASSYTLAGANNEQFF
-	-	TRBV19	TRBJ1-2	TGTGCCAGTAGTCAGGAGGGGCTAAGGGGCTATGGCTACACCTTC	CASSQEGLRGYGYTF
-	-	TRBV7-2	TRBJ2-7	TGTGCCAGCAGGAGAAGTGCGGCTAGCGTTTCCGAGCAGTACTTC	CASRRSAASVSEQYF
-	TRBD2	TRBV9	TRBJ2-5	TGTGCCAGCAGCGTATTGAGCGGGGGGGTCCAAGAGACCCAGTACTTC	CASSVLSGGVQETQYF
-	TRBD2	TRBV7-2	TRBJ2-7	TGTGCCAGCAGCACGGGGGGGACTCTATACGAGCAGTACTTC	CASSTGGTLYEQYF
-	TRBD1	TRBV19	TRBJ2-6	TGTGCCAGTAAGGGGACAGGGGGCTTGAGCTCTGGGGCCAACGTCCTGACTTTC	CASKGTGGLSSGANVLTF
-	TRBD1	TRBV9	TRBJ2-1	TGTGCCAGCAGCGTAGCAGGGGGCGGCTACAATGAGCAGTTCTTC	CASSVAGGGYNEQFF
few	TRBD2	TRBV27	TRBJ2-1	TGTGCCAGCAGAACCATAGCGGGAGGGCCCTACAATGAGCAGTTCTTC	CASRTIAGGPYNEQFF
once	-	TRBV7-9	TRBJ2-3	TGTGCCAGCAGCCTCGGACAGACAGATACGCAGTATTTT	CASSLGQTDTQYF
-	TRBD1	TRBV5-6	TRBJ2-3	TGTGCCAGCAGCCATGCTTGGGGACAGGGAACCGCAGATACGCAGTATTTT	CASSHAWGQGTADTQYF
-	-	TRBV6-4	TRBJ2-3	TGTGCCAGCAGTGACCTCTATGGGAGAACAGATACGCAGTATTTT	CASSDLYGRTDTQYF
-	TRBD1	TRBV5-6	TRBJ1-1	TGTGCCAGCAGCTCGTCGTCTACAGGGGCGGACACTGAAGCTTTCTTT	CASSSSSTGADTEAFF
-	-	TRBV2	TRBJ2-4	TGTGCCAGCAGTAATGGCCCAGCCAAAAACATTCAGTACTTC	CASSNGPAKNIQYF
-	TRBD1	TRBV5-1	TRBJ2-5	TGCGCCAGCAGCCTCACGCCCCAGGGGGTAGAGACCCAGTACTTC	CASSLTPQGVETQYF
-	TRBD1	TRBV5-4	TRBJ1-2	TGTGCCAGCAACCTGGGGGACAGTGACATCTATGGCTACACCTTC	CASNLGDSDIYGYTF
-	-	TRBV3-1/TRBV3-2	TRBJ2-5	TGTGCCAGCAGCCAAGGTGGAACAGGGTACCAAGAGACCCAGTACTTC	CASSQGGTGYQETQYF
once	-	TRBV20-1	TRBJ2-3	TGCAGTGCTAGTCGCAGGGGAACAACCACAGATACGCAGTATTTT	CSASRRGTTTDTQYF
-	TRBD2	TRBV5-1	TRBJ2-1	TGCGCCAGCAGCTTACTAGCGGGGGGTAACAATGAGCAGTTCTTC	CASSLLAGGNNEQFF
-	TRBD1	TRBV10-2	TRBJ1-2	TGCGCCAGCGCACGGGACAGCCACTATGGCTACACCTTC	CASARDSHYGYTF
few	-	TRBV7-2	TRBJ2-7	TGTGCCAGCAGCTTGACAGGTTACGAGCAGTACTTC	CASSLTGYEQYF
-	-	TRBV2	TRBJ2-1	TGTGCCAGTGTTAAGGAGGGGCCCTCCTACAATGAGCAGTTCTTC	CASVKEGPSYNEQFF
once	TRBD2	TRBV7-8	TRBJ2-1	TGTGCCGGCAGCTTTAGCGGGGGGGCATGGGAGCAGTTCTTC	CAGSFSGGAWEQFF
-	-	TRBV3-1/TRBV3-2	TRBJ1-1	TGTGCCAGCAGTAGAACCCCCAGGGGTGTTGACACTGAAGCTTTCTTT	CASSRTPRGVDTEAFF
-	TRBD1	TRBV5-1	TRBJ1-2	TGCGCCAGCAGCTTCTCTCAGGGGGTTGCGGGCTACACCTTC	CASSFSQGVAGYTF
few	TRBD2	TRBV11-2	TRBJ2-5	TGTGCCAGCAGCTTAGTCCGGACTAGCGGGGGGGCCGCAGAGACCCAGTACTTC	CASSLVRTSGGAAETQYF
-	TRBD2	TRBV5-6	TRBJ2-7	TGTGCCAGCAGACTAGCGGGGGGCCTAAACCTCTTC	CASRLAGGLNLF
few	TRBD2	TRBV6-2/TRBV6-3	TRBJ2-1	TGTGCCAGCAGCAAAACCGCCCGTCTCAGCGGGAGTTTCTACAATGAGCAGTTCTTC	CASSKTARLSGSFYNEQFF
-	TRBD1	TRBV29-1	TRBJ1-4	TGCAGCGTAGCTACCGGGACAGCGAATGAAAAACTGTTTTTT	CSVATGTANEKLFF
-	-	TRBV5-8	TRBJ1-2	TGTGCCAGCAGCTTGAGTCTAGCTGGCTACACCTTC	CASSLSLAGYTF
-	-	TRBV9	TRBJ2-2	TGTGCCAGCAGCAGAGAGAACACCGGGGAGCTGTTTTTT	CASSRENTGELFF
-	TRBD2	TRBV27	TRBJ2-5	TGTGCCAGCTTCTCTAGACTAGCGGGAGTTAAAGAGACCCAGTACTTC	CASFSRLAGVKETQYF
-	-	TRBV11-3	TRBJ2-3	TGTGCCAGCAGCCAATCTCACATGGTTGATACGCAGTATTTT	CASSQSHMVDTQYF
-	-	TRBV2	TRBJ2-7	TGTGCCAGCAGTGAACGCCCAGGCTACGAGCAGTACTTC	CASSERPGYEQYF
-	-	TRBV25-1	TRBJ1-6	TGTGCCAGCAGGGGCAATTCACCCCTCCACTTT	CASRGNSPLHF
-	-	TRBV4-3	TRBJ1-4	TGCGCCAGCAGCCCGCCCTTCGAGATGGAGGAAAAACTGTTTTTT	CASSPPFEMEEKLFF
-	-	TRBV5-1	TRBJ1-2	TGCGCCAGCAGCTCGGGAGAGTATGGCTACACCTTC	CASSSGEYGYTF
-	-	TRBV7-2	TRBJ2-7	TGTGCCAGCAGCTTAGCCCCCGTTTGGAGAGGGGGATTCTTGGCCTACGAGCAGTACTTC	CASSLAPVWRGGFLAYEQYF
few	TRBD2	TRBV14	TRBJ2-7	TGTGCCAGCAGCCAGCTAGCGGGAGGGCCAACCGAGCAGTACTTC	CASSQLAGGPTEQYF
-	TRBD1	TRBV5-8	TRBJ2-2	TGTGCCAGCAGCGCGATACCACAGGGGTCCGGGGAGCTGTTTTTT	CASSAIPQGSGELFF
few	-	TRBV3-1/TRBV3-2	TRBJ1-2	TGTGCCAGCAGCCAAGTGAGGGAAGGCTACACCTTC	CASSQVREGYTF
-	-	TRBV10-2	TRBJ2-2	TGCGCCAGCAGTGACGTAGTGAACACCGGGGAGCTGTTTTTT	CASSDVVNTGELFF
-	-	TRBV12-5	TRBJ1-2	TGTGCTAGTGGTCTGGGAGGGTATGGCTACACCTTC	CASGLGGYGYTF
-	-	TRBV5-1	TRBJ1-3	TGCGCCAGCAGCTTGGCTCAGGGTATCTCTGGAAACACCATATATTTT	CASSLAQGISGNTIYF